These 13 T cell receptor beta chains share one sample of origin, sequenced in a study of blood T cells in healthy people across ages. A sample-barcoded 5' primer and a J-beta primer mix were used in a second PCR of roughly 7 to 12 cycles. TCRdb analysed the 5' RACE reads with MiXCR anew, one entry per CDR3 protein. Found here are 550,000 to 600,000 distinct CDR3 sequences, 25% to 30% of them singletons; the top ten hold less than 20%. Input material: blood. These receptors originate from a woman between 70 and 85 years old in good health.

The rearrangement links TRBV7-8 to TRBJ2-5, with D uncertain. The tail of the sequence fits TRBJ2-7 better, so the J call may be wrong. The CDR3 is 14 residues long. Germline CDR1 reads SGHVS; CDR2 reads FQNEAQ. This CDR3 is CASSLAGLHYEQYF. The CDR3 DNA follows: TGTGCCAGCAGCTTAGCAGGGCTACACTACGAGCAGTACTTC.

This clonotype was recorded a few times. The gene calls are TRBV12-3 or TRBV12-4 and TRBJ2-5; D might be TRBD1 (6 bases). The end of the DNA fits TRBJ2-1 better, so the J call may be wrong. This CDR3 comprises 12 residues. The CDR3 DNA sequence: TGTGCCAGCATCGAGGGGGAACATGAGCAGTTCTTC. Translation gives CASIEGEHEQFF.

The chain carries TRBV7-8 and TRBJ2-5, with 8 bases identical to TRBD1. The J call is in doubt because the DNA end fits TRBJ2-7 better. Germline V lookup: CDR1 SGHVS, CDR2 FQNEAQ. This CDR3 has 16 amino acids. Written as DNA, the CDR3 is TGTGCCAGCAGCTTAGATCCGGCAGGGGGCACCTACGAGCAGTACTTC. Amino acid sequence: CASSLDPAGGTYEQYF.

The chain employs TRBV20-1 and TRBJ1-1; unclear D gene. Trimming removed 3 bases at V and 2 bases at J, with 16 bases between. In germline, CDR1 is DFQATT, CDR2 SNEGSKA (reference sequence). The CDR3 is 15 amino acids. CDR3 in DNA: TGCAGTGCTAGTATTTACCGGGGAATCAACACTGAAGCTTTCTTT. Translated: CSASIYRGINTEAFF.

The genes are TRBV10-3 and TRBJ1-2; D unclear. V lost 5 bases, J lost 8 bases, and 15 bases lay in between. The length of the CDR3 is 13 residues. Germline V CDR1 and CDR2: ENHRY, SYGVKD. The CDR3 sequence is CAISLNYRGGYTF. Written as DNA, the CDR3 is TGTGCCATCAGTCTTAATTATCGGGGAGGCTACACCTTC.

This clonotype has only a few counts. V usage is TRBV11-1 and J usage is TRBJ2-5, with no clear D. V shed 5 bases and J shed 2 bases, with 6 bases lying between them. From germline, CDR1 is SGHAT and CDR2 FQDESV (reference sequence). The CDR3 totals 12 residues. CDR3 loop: CASSRTQETQYF. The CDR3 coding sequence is TGTGCCAGCAGCCGCACTCAAGAGACCCAGTACTTC.

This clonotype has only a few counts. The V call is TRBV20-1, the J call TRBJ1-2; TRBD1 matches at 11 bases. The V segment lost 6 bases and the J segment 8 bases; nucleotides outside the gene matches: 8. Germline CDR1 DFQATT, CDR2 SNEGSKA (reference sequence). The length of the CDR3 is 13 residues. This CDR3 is CSAKDRGRVGYTF. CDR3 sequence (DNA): TGCAGTGCCAAGGACAGGGGGCGCGTAGGCTACACCTTC.

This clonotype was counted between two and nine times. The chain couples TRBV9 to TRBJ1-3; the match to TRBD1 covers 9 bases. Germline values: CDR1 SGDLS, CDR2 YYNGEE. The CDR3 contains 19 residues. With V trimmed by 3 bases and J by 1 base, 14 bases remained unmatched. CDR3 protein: CASSGSGTGFSFSGNTIYF. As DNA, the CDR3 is TGTGCCAGCAGCGGAAGCGGGACAGGGTTTTCGTTTTCTGGAAACACCATATATTTT.

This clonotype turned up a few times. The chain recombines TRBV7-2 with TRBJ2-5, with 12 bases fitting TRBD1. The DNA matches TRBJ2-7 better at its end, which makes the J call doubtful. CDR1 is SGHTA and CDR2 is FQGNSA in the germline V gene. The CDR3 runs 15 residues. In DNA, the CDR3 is TGTGCCAGCAGCAATCGGGACAGGGGGCTGTACGAGCAGTACTTC. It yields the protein CASSNRDRGLYEQYF.

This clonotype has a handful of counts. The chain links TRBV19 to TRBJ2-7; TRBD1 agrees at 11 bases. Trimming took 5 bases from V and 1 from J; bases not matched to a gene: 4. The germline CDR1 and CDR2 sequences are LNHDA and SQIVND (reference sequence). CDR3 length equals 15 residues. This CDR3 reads CASSGQGAGSYEQYF. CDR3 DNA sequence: TGTGCCAGTAGTGGACAGGGGGCAGGGTCCTACGAGCAGTACTTC.

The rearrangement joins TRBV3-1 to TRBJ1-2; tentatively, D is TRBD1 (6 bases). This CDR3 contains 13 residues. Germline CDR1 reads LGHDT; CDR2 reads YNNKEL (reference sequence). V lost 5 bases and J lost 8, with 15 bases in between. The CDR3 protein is CASSAQGREGYTF. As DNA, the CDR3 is TGTGCCAGCAGCGCGCAGGGGAGAGAAGGCTACACCTTC.

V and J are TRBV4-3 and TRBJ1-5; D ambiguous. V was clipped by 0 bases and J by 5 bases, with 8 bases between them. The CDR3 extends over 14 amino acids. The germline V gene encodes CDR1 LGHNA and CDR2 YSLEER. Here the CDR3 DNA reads TGCGCCAGCAGCCAAGATTGGGCGGATCAGCCCCAGCATTTT. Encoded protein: CASSQDWADQPQHF.

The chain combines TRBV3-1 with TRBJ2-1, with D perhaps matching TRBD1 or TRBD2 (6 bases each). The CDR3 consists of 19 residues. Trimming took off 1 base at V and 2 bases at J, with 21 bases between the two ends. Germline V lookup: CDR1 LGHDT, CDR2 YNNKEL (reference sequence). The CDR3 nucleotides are TGTGCCAGCAGCCAAGTTAAGGGGGGCCAGGGAACTACCTACAATGAGCAGTTCTTC. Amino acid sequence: CASSQVKGGQGTTYNEQFF.